This is a list of T cell receptor beta chains from one sample in a study of blood T cell repertoires in COVID-19. Here immunoSEQ multiplex PCR was the method, and the copy in TCRdb shows in-frame clones only, minus some. The repertoire holds about 55,000 clones, with approximately 84% as singletons. What was sequenced was peripheral blood. These receptors were taken from a man in his sixties or seventies with acute or convalescent COVID-19. CDR3s include the opening cysteine and the closing phenylalanine or tryptophan. The D gene is left open where the match is weak. Size values are once, few and many counts, or a class for expanded clones, and some rows have none.

d_call clone_size j_call v_call cdr3_nt cdr3_aa
TRBD2 few TRBJ2-3 TRBV6-2/TRBV6-3 TGTGCCAGCAGTTACGAGGCGGGGGTGGCGCAGTATTTT CASSYEAGVAQYF
TRBD1 NA TRBJ1-2 TRBV27 TGTGCCAGCAGTTTCGGGGGGACAGGGCGGGATGGCTACACCTTC CASSFGGTGRDGYTF
TRBD2 NA TRBJ2-7 TRBV5-6 TGTGCCAGCAGCACCGCGACTAGCGGGAGAAAATCCTACGAGCAGTACTTC CASSTATSGRKSYEQYF
TRBD1 NA TRBJ2-3 TRBV2 TGTGCCAGCAGTGCCGGGACAGGATTTAGCACAGATACGCAGTATTTT CASSAGTGFSTDTQYF
TRBD2 few TRBJ2-3 TRBV27 TGTGCCAGCAGTTTATGGACTAGCGGGAGTTCGGATACGCAGTATTTT CASSLWTSGSSDTQYF
TRBD1 NA TRBJ1-1 TRBV4-2 TGTGCCAGCAGCCATCAGGGGGCGGTTGAAGCTTTCTTT CASSHQGAVEAFF
NA NA TRBJ2-1 TRBV4-3 TGCGCCAGCAGCCCACAGGTTAGCTCCTACAATGAGCAGTTCTTC CASSPQVSSYNEQFF
NA NA TRBJ2-3 TRBV6-5 TGTGCCAGCTGGGAGGCGGCCACAGATACGCAGTATTTT CASWEAATDTQYF
TRBD2 NA TRBJ2-1 TRBV24-1 TGTGCCACCAGTGATGGGACTAGCGGGAGGAGGGATGAGCAGTTCTTC CATSDGTSGRRDEQFF
NA NA TRBJ1-2 TRBV7-2 TGTGCCAGCAGCCCCCGAGGGGGGGAAGGTGGCTACACCTTC CASSPRGGEGGYTF
NA NA TRBJ1-5 TRBV19 TGTGCCAGTAGTATAGATTGGGCTCAGCCCCAGCATTTT CASSIDWAQPQHF
NA few TRBJ2-7 TRBV18 TGTGCCAGCTCACCATCAGGGGACCCCTACGAGCAGTACTTC CASSPSGDPYEQYF
NA NA TRBJ1-4 TRBV3-1/TRBV3-2 TGTGCCAGCAGCCCTAGGCAGGGCTGGGAAAAACTGTTTTTT CASSPRQGWEKLFF
NA NA TRBJ1-1 TRBV11-3 TGTGCCAGCAGCCGGGGTACCTCGGGAACTGAAGCTTTCTTT CASSRGTSGTEAFF
TRBD2 NA TRBJ2-7 TRBV4-3 TGCGCCAGCAGCCAAGAATTTCTAGCGGACTCCTACGAGCAGTACTTC CASSQEFLADSYEQYF
TRBD2 NA TRBJ2-7 TRBV5-1 TGCGCCAGCAGCCAAGGACTAGCGGGATCCTACGAGCAGTACTTC CASSQGLAGSYEQYF